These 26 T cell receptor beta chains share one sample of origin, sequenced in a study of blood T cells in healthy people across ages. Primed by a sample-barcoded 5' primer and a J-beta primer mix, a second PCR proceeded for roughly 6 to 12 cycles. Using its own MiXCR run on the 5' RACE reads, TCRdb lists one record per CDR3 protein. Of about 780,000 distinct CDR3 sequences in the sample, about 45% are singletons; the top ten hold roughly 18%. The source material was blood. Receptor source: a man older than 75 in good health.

The DNA for the CDR3 is TGCAGCGTTGAAGATAAGAGACTGAACACCGGGGAGCTGTTTTTT. This codes for CSVEDKRLNTGELFF. This chain joins TRBV29-1 and TRBJ2-2; no clear D gene. The CDR3 runs 15 residues. V gave up 0 bases and J gave up 1 base, with 9 bases separating them. Germline V gene lookup returns CDR1 SQVTM and CDR2 ANQGSEA.

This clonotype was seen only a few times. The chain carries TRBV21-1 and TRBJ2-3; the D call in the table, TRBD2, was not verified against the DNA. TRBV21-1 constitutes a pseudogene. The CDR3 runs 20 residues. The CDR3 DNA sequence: TGTGCCAGCAGCAAAGCCTTTGATAGGTTTGCGGGAGCCGACACAGATACGCAGTATTTT. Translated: CASSKAFDRFAGADTDTQYF.

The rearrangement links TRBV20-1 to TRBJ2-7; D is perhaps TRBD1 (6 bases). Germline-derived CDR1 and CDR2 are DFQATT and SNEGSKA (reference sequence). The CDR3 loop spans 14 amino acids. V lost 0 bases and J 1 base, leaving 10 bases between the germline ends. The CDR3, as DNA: TGCAGTGCTAGAGATGGGCAGGGGTCCTACGAGCAGTACTTC. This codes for CSARDGQGSYEQYF.

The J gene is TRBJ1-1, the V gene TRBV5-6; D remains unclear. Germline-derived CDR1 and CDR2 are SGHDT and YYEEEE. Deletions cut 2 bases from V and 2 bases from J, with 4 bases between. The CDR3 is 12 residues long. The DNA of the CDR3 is TGTGCCAGCAGCTTACCCAACACTGAAGCTTTCTTT. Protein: CASSLPNTEAFF.

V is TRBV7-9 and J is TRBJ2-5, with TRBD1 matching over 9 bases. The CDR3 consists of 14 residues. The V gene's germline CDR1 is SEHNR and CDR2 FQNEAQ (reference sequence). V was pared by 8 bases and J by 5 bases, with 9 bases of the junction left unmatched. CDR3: CASGVTGGRETQYF. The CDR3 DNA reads TGTGCCAGCGGCGTTACAGGGGGCCGTGAGACCCAGTACTTC. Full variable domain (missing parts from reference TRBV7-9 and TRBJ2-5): DTGVSQNPRHKITKRGQNVTFRCDPISEHNRLYWYRQTLGQGPEFLTYFQNEAQLEKSRLLSDRFSAERPKGSFSTLEIQRTEQGDSAMYLCASGVTGGRETQYFGPGTRLLVL.

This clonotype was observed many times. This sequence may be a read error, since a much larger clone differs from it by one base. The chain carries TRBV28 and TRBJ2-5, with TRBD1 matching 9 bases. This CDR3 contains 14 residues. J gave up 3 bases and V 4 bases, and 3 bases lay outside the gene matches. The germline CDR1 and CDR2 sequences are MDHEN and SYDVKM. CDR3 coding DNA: TGTGCCAGCAGTTCCCGGACAGGGGAAGAGACCCAGTACTTC. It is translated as CASSSRTGEETQYF.

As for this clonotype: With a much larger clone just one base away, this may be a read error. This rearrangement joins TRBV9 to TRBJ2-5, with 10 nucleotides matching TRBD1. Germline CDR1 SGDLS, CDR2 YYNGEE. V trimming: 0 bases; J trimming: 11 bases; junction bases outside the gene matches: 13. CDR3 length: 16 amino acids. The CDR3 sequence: CASSVDMGQGLSGQYF. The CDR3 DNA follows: TGTGCCAGCAGCGTAGATATGGGACAGGGGTTGAGCGGGCAGTACTTC.

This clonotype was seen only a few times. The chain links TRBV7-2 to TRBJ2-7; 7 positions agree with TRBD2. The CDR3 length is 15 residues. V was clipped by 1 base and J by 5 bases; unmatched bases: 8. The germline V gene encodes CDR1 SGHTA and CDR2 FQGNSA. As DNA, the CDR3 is TGTGCCAGCAGCTTAGAAGGCGGGAGAAGGCACGAGCAGTACTTC. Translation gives CASSLEGGRRHEQYF. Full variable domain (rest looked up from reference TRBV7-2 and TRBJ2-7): GAGVSQSPSNKVTEKGKDVELRCDPISGHTALYWYRQSLGQGLEFLIYFQGNSAPDKSGLPSDRFSAERTGGSVSTLTIQRTQQEDSAVYLCASSLEGGRRHEQYFGPGTRLTVT.

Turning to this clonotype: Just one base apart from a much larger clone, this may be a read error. CDR3 nucleotides: TGCAGTGCAAAGGCACGGGAATCCACAGATACGCAGTATTTT. Residues: CSAKARESTDTQYF. The V call is TRBV20-1, the J call TRBJ2-3, with D maybe TRBD2 (5 bases). The CDR3 spans 14 residues. The ends were cut back, 6 bases at V and 2 bases at J, with 15 bases in the middle. Germline CDR1 is DFQATT and CDR2 is SNEGSKA (reference sequence).

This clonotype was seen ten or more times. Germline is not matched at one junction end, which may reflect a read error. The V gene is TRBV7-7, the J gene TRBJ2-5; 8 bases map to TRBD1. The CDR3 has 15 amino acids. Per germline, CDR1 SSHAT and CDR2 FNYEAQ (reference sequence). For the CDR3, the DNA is TGTGCTAGCAGCTCCCAATCGACAGGGGTCGAGACCCAGTACTTC. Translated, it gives CASSSQSTGVETQYF.

CDR3 sequence reads: CASKRDSKGETQYF. DNA for the CDR3: TGTGCCAGCAAGCGGGACTCCAAAGGGGAGACCCAGTACTTC. This chain connects TRBV27 to TRBJ2-5; 7 bases are shared with TRBD2. Looked up from germline, CDR1 is MNHEY and CDR2 is SMNVEV (reference sequence). The CDR3 loop spans 14 amino acids. The junction had 10 bases not matched to a gene; V was cut back by 7 bases and J by 5 bases.

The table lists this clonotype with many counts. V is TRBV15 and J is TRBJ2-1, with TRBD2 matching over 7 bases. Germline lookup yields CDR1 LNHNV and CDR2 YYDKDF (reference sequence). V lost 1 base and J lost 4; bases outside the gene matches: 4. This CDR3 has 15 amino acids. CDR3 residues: CATSRVERGYNEQFF. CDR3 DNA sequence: TGTGCCACCAGCAGAGTGGAGCGGGGTTACAATGAGCAGTTCTTC.

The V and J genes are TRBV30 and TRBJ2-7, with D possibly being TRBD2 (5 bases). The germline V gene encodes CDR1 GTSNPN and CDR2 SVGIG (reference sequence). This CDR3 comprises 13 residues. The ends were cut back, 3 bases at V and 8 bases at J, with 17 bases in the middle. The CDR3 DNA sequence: TGTGCCTGGAGCGAGCGGAGTCAGCGGAAGCAGTACTTC. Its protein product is CAWSERSQRKQYF. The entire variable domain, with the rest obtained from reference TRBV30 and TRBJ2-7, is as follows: SQTIHQWPATLVQPVGSPLSLECTVEGTSNPNLYWYRQAAGRGLQLLFYSVGIGQISSEVPQNLSASRPQDRQFILSSKKLLLSDSGFYLCAWSERSQRKQYFGPGTRLTVT.

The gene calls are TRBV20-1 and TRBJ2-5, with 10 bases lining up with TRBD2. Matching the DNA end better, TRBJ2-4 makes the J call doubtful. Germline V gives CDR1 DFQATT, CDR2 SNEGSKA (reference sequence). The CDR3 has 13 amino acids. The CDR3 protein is CSASGTSDVIQYF. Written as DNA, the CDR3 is TGCAGTGCCTCCGGGACTAGCGATGTCATTCAGTACTTC.

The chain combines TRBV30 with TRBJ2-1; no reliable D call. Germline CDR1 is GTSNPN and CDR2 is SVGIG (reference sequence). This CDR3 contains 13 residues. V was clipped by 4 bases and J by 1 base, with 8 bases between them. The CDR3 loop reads CAWTVNSYNEQFF. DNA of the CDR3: TGTGCCTGGACAGTGAATTCCTACAATGAGCAGTTCTTC.

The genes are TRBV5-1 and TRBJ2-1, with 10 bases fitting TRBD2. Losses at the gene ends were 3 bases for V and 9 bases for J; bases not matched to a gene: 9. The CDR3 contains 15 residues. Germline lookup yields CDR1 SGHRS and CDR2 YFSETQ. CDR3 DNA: TGCGCCAGCAGCTCGGGACTAGCGCTAGGGAGTGAGCAGTTCTTC. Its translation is CASSSGLALGSEQFF.

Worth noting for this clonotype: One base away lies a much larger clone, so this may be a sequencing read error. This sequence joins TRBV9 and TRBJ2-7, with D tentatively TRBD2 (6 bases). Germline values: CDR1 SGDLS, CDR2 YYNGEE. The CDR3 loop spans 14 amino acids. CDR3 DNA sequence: TGTGCCAGCAGCGTACACGGGAGCGCTTACGAGCGGTACTTC. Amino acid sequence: CASSVHGSAYERYF.

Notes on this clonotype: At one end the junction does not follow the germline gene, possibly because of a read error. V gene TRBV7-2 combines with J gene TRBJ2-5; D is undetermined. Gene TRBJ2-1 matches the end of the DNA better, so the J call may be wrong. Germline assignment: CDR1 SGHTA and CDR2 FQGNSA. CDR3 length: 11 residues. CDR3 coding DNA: TGCGCCAGCAGTTTTACCGAGACCCAGTTCTTC. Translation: CASSFTETQFF.

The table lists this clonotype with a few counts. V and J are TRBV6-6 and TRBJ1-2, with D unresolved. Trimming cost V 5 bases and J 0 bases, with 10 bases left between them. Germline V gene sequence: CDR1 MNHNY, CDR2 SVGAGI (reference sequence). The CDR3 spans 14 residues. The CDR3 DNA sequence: TGTGCCAGCAGTGACGCCGGATCTAACTATGGCTACACCTTC. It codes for CASSDAGSNYGYTF.

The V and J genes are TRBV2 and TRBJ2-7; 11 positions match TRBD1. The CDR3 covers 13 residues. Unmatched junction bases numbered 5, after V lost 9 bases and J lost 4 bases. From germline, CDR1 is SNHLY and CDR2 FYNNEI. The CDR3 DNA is TGTGCCAGTTTCCGGGACAGGGGGTACGAGCAGTACTTC. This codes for CASFRDRGYEQYF.

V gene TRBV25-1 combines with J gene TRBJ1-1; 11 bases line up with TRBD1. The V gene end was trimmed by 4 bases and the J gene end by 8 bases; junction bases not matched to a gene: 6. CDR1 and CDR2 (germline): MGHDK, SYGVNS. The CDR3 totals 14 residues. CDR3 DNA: TGTGCCAGCAGTGGGCGATGGACAGGGGGCGAAGCTTTCTTT. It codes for CASSGRWTGGEAFF.

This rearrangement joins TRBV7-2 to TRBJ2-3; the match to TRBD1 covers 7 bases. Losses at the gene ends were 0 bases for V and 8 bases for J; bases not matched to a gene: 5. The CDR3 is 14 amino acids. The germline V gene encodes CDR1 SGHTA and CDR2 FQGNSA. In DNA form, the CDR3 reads TGTGCCAGCAGCTTAGCAAGACAGGGACCTACGCAGTATTTT. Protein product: CASSLARQGPTQYF.

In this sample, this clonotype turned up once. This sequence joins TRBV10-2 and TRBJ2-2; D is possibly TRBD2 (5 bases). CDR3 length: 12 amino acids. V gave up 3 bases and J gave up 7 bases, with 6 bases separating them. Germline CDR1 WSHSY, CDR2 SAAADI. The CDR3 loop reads CASSDEGGELFF. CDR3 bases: TGCGCCAGCAGTGACGAGGGCGGGGAGCTGTTTTTT.

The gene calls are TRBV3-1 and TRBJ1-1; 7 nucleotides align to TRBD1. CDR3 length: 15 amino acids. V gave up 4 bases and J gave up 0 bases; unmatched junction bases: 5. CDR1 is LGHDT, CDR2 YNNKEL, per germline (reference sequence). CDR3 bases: TGTGCCAGCAGCCTAGGGGACAGCTTGAACACTGAAGCTTTCTTT. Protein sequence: CASSLGDSLNTEAFF.

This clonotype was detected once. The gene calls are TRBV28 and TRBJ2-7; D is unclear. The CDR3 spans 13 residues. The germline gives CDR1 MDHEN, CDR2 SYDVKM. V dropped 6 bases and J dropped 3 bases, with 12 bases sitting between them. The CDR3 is CASRRGPYYEQYF. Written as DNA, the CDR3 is TGTGCCAGCAGACGAGGCCCTTACTACGAGCAGTACTTC.

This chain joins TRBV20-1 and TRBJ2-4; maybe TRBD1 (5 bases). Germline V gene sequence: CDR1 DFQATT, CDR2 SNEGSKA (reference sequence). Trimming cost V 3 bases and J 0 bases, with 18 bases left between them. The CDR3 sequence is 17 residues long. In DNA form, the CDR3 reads TGCAGTGCTAGGGGCTTAGGGGCAGGATTAGCCAAAAACATTCAGTACTTC. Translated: CSARGLGAGLAKNIQYF.